This T cell receptor (beta chain) was captured in a study of cytomegalovirus exposure and HLA in healthy donors. Study-wide results and caveats: While the bulk of TCR sequences proved rare, some public TCRs turned up in many donors. With high specificity and sensitivity, the classifier reportedly diagnosed cytomegalovirus status. The tendency of first-cohort TCR clusters to co-occur in the approximately 120 validation repertoires was identified by a subsequent analysis. Investigators reported over 150 TCR beta chains as tied to cytomegalovirus.

Measured with immunoSEQ multiplex PCR; TCRdb has only the in-frame clones, and not every one. The sample has under 200,000 clones, roughly 90% seen once. Germline V gives CDR1 SGHAT, CDR2 FQNNGV. The CDR3 is made up of 16 amino acids. Trimming stripped 1 base from V and 2 bases from J, with 15 bases between. With regard to this clone: The antigen is undetermined.

The sequence came from a woman in her 30s in good health and CMV-seronegative. The sequenced sample consisted of PBMCs. The chain employs TRBV11-2 and TRBJ2-7; no clear D. The CDR3 loop is CASSLAFTGFPYEQYF. In DNA, the CDR3 is TGTGCCAGCAGCTTAGCATTCACGGGTTTTCCCTACGAGCAGTACTTC.